The source of this TCR beta chain is a study of T cell responses to AZD1222 COVID-19 vaccine. Study outcomes and limitations: It was only after the peak T cell response that any repertoires were sampled. Seropositive at baseline were only six AZD1222 recipients. Per reports, nearly half of all spike-specific TCRs target regions that are unmutated in variants.

Assay: immunoSEQ multiplex PCR; the TCRdb copy retains only in-frame clones and omits some. The data contain about 120,000 clones, about 85% of them singletons. The length of the CDR3 is 16 residues. The germline V and J ends were trimmed by 4 bases and 10 bases, with 22 bases remaining between them. Germline CDR1 is KGHDR and CDR2 is SFDVKD. This clone turned up a few times. Its antigen is not known. This sequence originates from an adult in good health. V and J are TRBV24-1 and TRBJ2-1; D not resolved. The specimen comprised peripheral blood, sampled on day 0 of AZD1222 vaccination. CDR3 amino acids: CATSDLPLGPKAEQFF. The CDR3 nucleotides are TGTGCCACCAGTGACCTACCTCTAGGACCGAAGGCGGAGCAGTTCTTC.